Presented here are 32 T cell receptor beta chains from one specimen sequenced in a study of blood T cell repertoires in COVID-19. The data were produced by immunoSEQ multiplex PCR, yet TCRdb's version contains in-frame clones alone and is incomplete. The sample lists 390,000 or so clones; 85% to 90% were seen once. The specimen was peripheral blood. Source of these receptors: a man aged 18 to 30 with active or convalescent COVID-19.

This clone was picked up one time. Here the CDR3 DNA reads TGTGCCAGCAGCTTTCGGACAGGGAGCTACACAGATACGCAGTATTTT. Amino acids: CASSFRTGSYTDTQYF. The chain recombines TRBV7-2 with TRBJ2-3; TRBD1 matches 8 bases. V shed 3 bases, J shed 2 bases, and the junction held 7 bases outside the gene matches. Germline V gives CDR1 SGHTA, CDR2 FQGNSA. The CDR3 is made up of 16 amino acids.

This clone has only a few counts. The CDR3 reads CASRPGQVTEAFF. The CDR3 DNA follows: TGTGCCAGCAGACCGGGACAGGTGACAGAAGCTTTCTTT. The J gene is TRBJ1-1, the V gene TRBV6-5, with 8 positions matching TRBD1. The ends lost 6 bases at V and 8 bases at J; junction bases unmatched: 8. The germline CDR1 and CDR2 sequences are MNHEY and SVGAGI. This CDR3 has 13 amino acids.

Comments on this clone: Other DNA sequences within the sample encode an identical CDR3. The chain couples TRBV28 to TRBJ1-2; the D is unclear. The CDR3 totals 14 residues. V dropped 3 bases and J dropped 1 base, with 9 bases sitting between them. Germline CDR1 MDHEN, CDR2 SYDVKM. The CDR3: CASSFPRGNYGYTF. As DNA, the CDR3 is TGTGCCAGCAGTTTCCCCCGAGGTAACTATGGCTACACCTTC.

The chain employs TRBV19 and TRBJ1-6; 7 nucleotides agree with TRBD1. The trim removed 5 bases at V and 9 bases at J, leaving 7 bases unmatched. CDR3 length: 14 residues. Germline V gene lookup returns CDR1 LNHDA and CDR2 SQIVND (reference sequence). Here the CDR3 DNA reads TGTGCCAGTAGTCGAGGGACAGCGGGTTCACCCCTCCACTTT. It is translated as CASSRGTAGSPLHF.

The V and J genes are TRBV4-2 and TRBJ1-6; tentatively, D is TRBD1 (6 bases). The germline V and J ends were trimmed by 0 bases and 9 bases, with 9 bases remaining between them. The germline V gene has CDR1 LGHNA and CDR2 YNFKEQ. The CDR3 loop spans 14 amino acids. Here the CDR3 reads CASSQEGDTSPLHF. CDR3 in DNA: TGTGCCAGCAGCCAAGAGGGGGACACTTCACCCCTCCACTTT.

The chain joins TRBV4-1 to TRBJ1-1; D is unclear. This CDR3 comprises 14 residues. Trimming removed 3 bases from V and 6 bases from J, with 14 bases in between. The germline gives CDR1 MGHRA, CDR2 YSYEKL. The DNA for the CDR3 is TGCGCCAGCAGCCAGCGGGAAGGGTACTCTGAAGCTTTCTTT. Its translation is CASSQREGYSEAFF.

The chain combines TRBV7-9 with TRBJ1-5; TRBD1 might be the D (6 bases). CDR1 is SEHNR, CDR2 FQNEAQ, per germline (reference sequence). V was pared by 2 bases and J by 3 bases, with 8 bases between. The CDR3 runs to 14 residues. In DNA form, the CDR3 reads TGTGCCAGCAGCTTACCAGGGGTCAATCAGCCCCAGCATTTT. Encoded protein: CASSLPGVNQPQHF.

The chain joins TRBV27 to TRBJ1-6; D gene ambiguous. The CDR3 loop spans 15 amino acids. V was cut by 3 bases and J by 0 bases, with 6 bases left in between. Per the germline V gene, CDR1 is MNHEY and CDR2 is SMNVEV (reference sequence). The CDR3 nucleotides read TGTGCCAGCAGTTTCGGTAGCTCCTATAATTCACCCCTCCACTTT. The encoded protein is CASSFGSSYNSPLHF.

The rearrangement uses TRBV4-1 and TRBJ1-5; 9 positions agree with TRBD1. Trimming removed 7 bases from V and 7 bases from J; junction bases left unmatched: 11. The CDR3 spans 15 residues. Germline V CDR1 and CDR2: MGHRA, YSYEKL. CDR3 sequence reads: CASNLGQGGDQPQHF. The CDR3 nucleotides are TGCGCCAGCAATTTGGGACAGGGAGGCGACCAGCCCCAGCATTTT.

The chain recombines TRBV27 with TRBJ1-2; possibly TRBD1 for D (6 bases). Trimming removed 5 bases at V and 6 bases at J, with 13 bases between. The CDR3 spans 13 residues. Germline V gene data show CDR1 as MNHEY and CDR2 as SMNVEV (reference sequence). CDR3 sequence reads: CASSRGGGDGYTF. CDR3 in DNA: TGTGCCAGCAGTAGGGGAGGGGGGGATGGCTACACCTTC.

The chain carries TRBV21-1 and TRBJ2-7; whether TRBD1, the table's D call, matches the DNA was not checked. TRBV21-1 is a pseudogene segment. CDR3 size: 14 residues. CDR3 amino acids: CASSKVPGFYEQYF. The CDR3 DNA is TGTGCCAGCAGCAAAGTTCCAGGGTTCTACGAGCAGTACTTC.

This chain uses TRBV28 with TRBJ1-2, with 9 positions matching TRBD1. The germline V gene has CDR1 MDHEN and CDR2 SYDVKM. The CDR3 is made up of 14 amino acids. The junction had 6 bases not matched to a gene; V was cut back by 7 bases and J by 3 bases. The CDR3 nucleotides are TGTGCCAGCATTGCGGGACAGGGCTACTATGGCTACACCTTC. Its protein product is CASIAGQGYYGYTF.

This clone was seen once. The chain's CDR3 is CASRRTGLDEQYF. The CDR3 nucleotides are TGTGCCAGCAGGAGGACAGGGCTCGACGAGCAGTACTTC. The V and J genes are TRBV12-3 or TRBV12-4 and TRBJ2-7; 8 bases match TRBD1. J lost 5 bases, V lost 6 bases, and 6 bases had no gene match. This CDR3 has 13 amino acids.

About this clone: A junction end diverges from the germline sequence, so it may reflect a read error. The J gene is TRBJ2-6, the V gene TRBV6-4; D is possibly TRBD2 (6 bases). Germline CDR1 and CDR2: MRHNA and SNTAGT. The CDR3 is made up of 17 amino acids. The CDR3 DNA sequence: TGTGCCAGCAGTGACGGAGGGGCGCGGTCTGGGGCCAACGTGCTGACTTTC. Its translation: CASSDGGARSGANVLTF.

The chain couples TRBV5-1 to TRBJ2-7, with 10 bases matching TRBD2. The CDR3 totals 16 residues. Germline V gene data show CDR1 as SGHRS and CDR2 as YFSETQ. The V and J ends lost 4 bases and 0 bases, in that order; junction bases with no gene match: 7. CDR3 bases: TGCGCCAGCAGCCCTTATAGCGGGGGGAGCTCCTACGAGCAGTACTTC. It specifies CASSPYSGGSSYEQYF.

A few counts support this clone. The CDR3 nucleotides are TGCGCCAGCAGGAAGGACAGGTCTGAGGAAAAACTGTTTTTT. It translates to CASRKDRSEEKLFF. V usage is TRBV5-1 and J usage is TRBJ1-4; 7 nucleotides align to TRBD1. V trimming: 5 bases; J trimming: 8 bases; junction bases outside the gene matches: 9. The germline V gene encodes CDR1 SGHRS and CDR2 YFSETQ. The CDR3 extends over 14 amino acids. Looking up the rest from reference TRBV5-1 and TRBJ1-4 gives the full variable domain: KAGVTQTPRYLIKTRGQQVTLSCSPISGHRSVSWYQQTPGQGLQFLFEYFSETQRNKGNFPGRFSGRQFSNSRSEMNVSTLELGDSALYLCASRKDRSEEKLFFGSGTQLSVL.

Turning to this clone: The junction differs from germline at one of its ends, possibly a read error. The genes are TRBV29-1 and TRBJ2-6; TRBD1 is a possible D gene (6 bases). CDR1 and CDR2 from the germline V gene are SQVTM and ANQGSEA. The CDR3 sequence is 16 residues long. CDR3 sequence reads: CTVSRDIDSGANVLTF. CDR3 coding DNA: TGCACCGTTAGCCGGGACATCGACTCTGGGGCCAACGTCCTGACTTTC. Full variable domain (outside the CDR3, taken from reference TRBV29-1 and TRBJ2-6): SAVISQKPSRDICQRGTSLTIQCQVDSQVTMMFWYRQQPGQSLTLIATANQGSEATYESGFVIDKFPISRPNLTFSTLTVSNMSPEDSSIYLCTVSRDIDSGANVLTFGAGSRLTVL.

The J gene is TRBJ2-7, the V gene TRBV28, with D perhaps matching TRBD1 (6 bases). This CDR3 is 13 amino acids long. With 3 bases removed from V and 3 bases from J, the gap between germline ends came to 9 bases. CDR1 is MDHEN, CDR2 SYDVKM, per germline. This chain's CDR3 is CASSLGQIYEQYF. CDR3 sequence (DNA): TGTGCCAGCAGTTTGGGACAAATCTACGAGCAGTACTTC.

The chain has TRBV29-1 and TRBJ1-1, with D maybe TRBD1 (5 bases). CDR1 is SQVTM, CDR2 ANQGSEA, per germline. V was shortened by 4 bases and J by 4 bases, with 13 bases between the two germline ends. This CDR3 comprises 13 residues. The CDR3 nucleotides read TGCAGCGTTGCAGGGAATCTATTCACTGAAGCTTTCTTT. Residues: CSVAGNLFTEAFF. Complete variable domain (other parts from reference TRBV29-1 and TRBJ1-1): SAVISQKPSRDICQRGTSLTIQCQVDSQVTMMFWYRQQPGQSLTLIATANQGSEATYESGFVIDKFPISRPNLTFSTLTVSNMSPEDSSIYLCSVAGNLFTEAFFGQGTRLTVV.

In nucleotides, the CDR3 is TGTGCCAGCGGGCGCGCAACTAATGAAAAACTGTTTTTT. Translated, it gives CASGRATNEKLFF. V is TRBV6-5 and J is TRBJ1-4; D remains ambiguous. Trimming took 8 bases from V and 0 from J, leaving 7 bases between them. Germline CDR1 and CDR2: MNHEY and SVGAGI. There are 13 residues in the CDR3.

The chain combines TRBV7-9 with TRBJ2-3, with 12 bases matching TRBD1. This CDR3 has 15 amino acids. Germline assignment: CDR1 SEHNR and CDR2 FQNEAQ (reference sequence). Trimming at V came to 5 bases and at J to 5 bases, leaving 5 bases not matched to a gene. The CDR3 spells CASSVRDRGLDTQYF. Here the CDR3 DNA reads TGTGCCAGCAGCGTCCGGGACAGGGGGCTAGATACGCAGTATTTT.

This clone was counted once. The CDR3 here is CASSQDLSGVGDGYTF. CDR3 sequence (DNA): TGTGCCAGCAGCCAAGATCTCTCCGGGGTTGGGGATGGCTACACCTTC. This chain connects TRBV14 to TRBJ1-2; D is ambiguous. CDR3 length: 16 amino acids. Germline V gene lookup returns CDR1 SGHDN and CDR2 FVKESK. The ends were cut back, 0 bases at V and 6 bases at J, with 17 bases in the middle. Supplemented by reference TRBV14 and TRBJ1-2, the full variable domain reads EAGVTQFPSHSVIEKGQTVTLRCDPISGHDNLYWYRRVMGKEIKFLLHFVKESKQDESGMPNNRFLAERTGGTYSTLKVQPAELEDSGVYFCASSQDLSGVGDGYTFGSGTRLTVV.

The genes are TRBV6-5 and TRBJ2-5; 8 positions match TRBD2. With 6 bases clipped from V and 5 bases from J, the junction kept 8 bases outside the gene matches. This CDR3 region has 14 residues. CDR1 is MNHEY, CDR2 SVGAGI, per germline. In DNA, the CDR3 is TGTGCCAGCAGGCCCGGTGTAGCGGGGGAGACCCAGTACTTC. Protein product: CASRPGVAGETQYF.

This rearrangement joins TRBV11-2 to TRBJ2-7; D perhaps matches TRBD1 (6 bases). V shed 3 bases and J shed 7 bases, with 19 bases lying between them. The germline gives CDR1 SGHAT, CDR2 FQNNGV. The CDR3 length is 15 residues. In DNA, the CDR3 is TGTGCCAGCAGCTTCGGGACACGAACAGGTGGGGAGCAGTACTTC. As protein: CASSFGTRTGGEQYF.

The chain is built from TRBV14 and TRBJ1-4; no reliable D call. Trimming removed 4 bases from V and 2 bases from J, with 11 bases in between. The germline V gene encodes CDR1 SGHDN and CDR2 FVKESK. This CDR3 spans 15 amino acids. The DNA of the CDR3 is TGTGCCAGCAGCCGAGGGTACCAGACTAATGAAAAACTGTTTTTT. This codes for CASSRGYQTNEKLFF.

This chain uses TRBV5-1 with TRBJ2-2; 14 nucleotides line up with TRBD2. The CDR3 length is 15 residues. J gave up 7 bases and V 7 bases, and 6 bases lay outside the gene matches. The germline gives CDR1 SGHRS, CDR2 YFSETQ. Written as DNA, the CDR3 is TGCGCCAGCGGACTAGCGGGGGGAGTAGTCGGGGAGCTGTTTTTT. It is translated as CASGLAGGVVGELFF.

The rearrangement uses TRBV4-3 and TRBJ1-2; 9 bases line up with TRBD1. V lost 0 bases, J lost 8 bases, and 10 bases stayed unmatched. CDR1 is LGHNA, CDR2 YSLEER, per germline. This CDR3 region has 16 residues. DNA for the CDR3: TGCGCCAGCAGCCAAGAACACGGGACAGGGTTTGGCGGCTACACCTTC. Translation: CASSQEHGTGFGGYTF.

The chain carries TRBV7-9 and TRBJ1-5; D is possibly TRBD1 (5 bases). Trimming left V 5 bases short and J 1 base short, with 12 bases between. Germline V gene sequence: CDR1 SEHNR, CDR2 FQNEAQ (reference sequence). The CDR3 extends over 15 amino acids. The CDR3 spells CASSPSKGSNQPQHF. CDR3 sequence (DNA): TGTGCCAGCAGCCCCTCTAAGGGGAGCAATCAGCCCCAGCATTTT.

The gene calls are TRBV5-5 and TRBJ1-2; D may be TRBD1 (6 bases). V was shortened by 3 bases and J by 13 bases, with 13 bases between the two germline ends. Per germline, CDR1 SGHKS and CDR2 YYEKEE (reference sequence). The CDR3 extends over 11 amino acids. The CDR3 DNA follows: TGTGCCAGCAGCTGGGACATAGTGGGCACCTTC. Encoded protein: CASSWDIVGTF.

As concerns this clone: The identical CDR3 is also encoded by other nucleotide sequences in the sample. This chain uses TRBV28 with TRBJ2-1; perhaps TRBD2 as D (6 bases). Germline V gene data show CDR1 as MDHEN and CDR2 as SYDVKM. The CDR3 is 12 residues long. Trimming cost V 5 bases and J 6 bases, with 8 bases left between them. This CDR3 is CASSLGGNEQFF. The CDR3 DNA reads TGTGCCAGCAGTCTCGGGGGCAATGAGCAGTTCTTC.

J is TRBJ1-5 and V is TRBV5-4; TRBD1 might be the D (6 bases). CDR1 is SGHNT and CDR2 is YYREEE in the germline V gene (reference sequence). This CDR3 has 16 amino acids. Between the trimmed V and J ends, which lost 1 base and 0 bases, there was a span of 11 bases. The CDR3 DNA sequence: TGTGCCAGCAGCTTGAGCGACAGGCCTAGCAATCAGCCCCAGCATTTT. This codes for CASSLSDRPSNQPQHF.

This rearrangement joins TRBV2 to TRBJ1-6; 7 bases are a match to TRBD1. CDR3 size: 13 residues. From germline, CDR1 is SNHLY and CDR2 FYNNEI. With V trimmed by 8 bases and J by 7 bases, 5 bases remained unmatched. CDR3 nucleotides: TGTGCCAGCGCCGGGACAGACAATTCACCCCTCCACTTT. This sequence encodes CASAGTDNSPLHF.